The 11 T cell receptor beta chains below were found in one sample sequenced in a study of blood T cell repertoires in COVID-19. Assay used: immunoSEQ multiplex PCR; TCRdb lists only in-frame clones, some missing. The profile shows some 270,000 clones, roughly 90% of them singletons. The sequenced sample was PBMCs or T cells enriched from blood (not recorded which). The receptors here all came from a middle-aged man who had been exposed to COVID-19.

This chain joins TRBV28 and TRBJ1-3; D remains ambiguous. Trimming took off 3 bases at V and 0 bases at J, with 12 bases between the two ends. The CDR3 extends over 16 amino acids. The germline gives CDR1 MDHEN, CDR2 SYDVKM. Here the CDR3 DNA reads TGTGCCAGCAGTTTTATTCCCGGAGACTCTGGAAACACCATATATTTT. Residues: CASSFIPGDSGNTIYF.

This chain uses TRBV10-2 with TRBJ2-7; 10 bases match TRBD2. Germline V lookup: CDR1 WSHSY, CDR2 SAAADI. This CDR3 is 13 amino acids long. V lost 6 bases and J lost 7; bases outside the gene matches: 6. The CDR3 sequence is CASRLAGAGEQYF. The CDR3 DNA sequence: TGCGCCAGCAGGCTAGCGGGGGCAGGTGAGCAGTACTTC.

V and J are TRBV9 and TRBJ2-3; TRBD2 agrees at 8 bases. V trimming: 0 bases; J trimming: 0 bases; junction bases outside the gene matches: 6. Germline CDR1 is SGDLS and CDR2 is YYNGEE. This CDR3 is built from 17 residues. CDR3 loop: CASSVGTSSASTDTQYF. In DNA form, the CDR3 reads TGTGCCAGCAGCGTAGGGACTAGCTCAGCTAGCACAGATACGCAGTATTTT.

V is TRBV19 and J is TRBJ2-7, with D possibly matching TRBD1 (5 bases). Germline V CDR1 and CDR2: LNHDA, SQIVND (reference sequence). The V and J ends lost 5 bases and 0 bases respectively, with 11 bases between them. The CDR3 consists of 14 residues. CDR3 bases: TGTGCCAGTAGTTACGACAGATCCTCCTACGAGCAGTACTTC. Translation: CASSYDRSSYEQYF.

This sequence joins TRBV30 and TRBJ2-2; TRBD2 is a possible D gene (6 bases). V lost 4 bases and J lost 2, with 14 bases in between. CDR1 is GTSNPN and CDR2 is SVGIG in the germline V gene (reference sequence). The length of the CDR3 is 15 residues. In DNA form, the CDR3 reads TGTGCCTGGATTCCTTCCGGACTAAACACCGGGGAGCTGTTTTTT. It translates to CAWIPSGLNTGELFF. Using reference TRBV30 and TRBJ2-2 for the parts outside the CDR3, the full variable domain is SQTIHQWPATLVQPVGSPLSLECTVEGTSNPNLYWYRQAAGRGLQLLFYSVGIGQISSEVPQNLSASRPQDRQFILSSKKLLLSDSGFYLCAWIPSGLNTGELFFGEGSRLTVL.

This chain uses TRBV2 with TRBJ2-2; 7 nucleotides align to TRBD1. The V and J ends lost 6 bases and 1 base, in that order; junction bases with no gene match: 5. The germline V gene encodes CDR1 SNHLY and CDR2 FYNNEI. The CDR3 runs 15 residues. CDR3 protein: CASSGTGVNTGELFF. As DNA, the CDR3 is TGTGCCAGCAGCGGAACAGGGGTGAACACCGGGGAGCTGTTTTTT.

The V and J genes are TRBV4-1 and TRBJ2-7; tentative D call: TRBD2 (6 bases). The V gene lost 1 base and the J gene lost 5 bases, with 15 bases spanning the gap. The CDR3 spans 15 residues. Germline V gene lookup returns CDR1 MGHRA and CDR2 YSYEKL. CDR3 nucleotide sequence: TGCGCCAGCAGCCAAGTCGCGGCCCCGGGGGACGAGCAGTACTTC. Its translation is CASSQVAAPGDEQYF.

The chain uses TRBV3-1 (or the pseudogene TRBV3-2) and TRBJ2-3; D uncertain. The CDR3 has 16 residues. Trimming removed 0 bases at V and 2 bases at J, with 12 bases between. Per the germline V gene, CDR1 is LGHDT and CDR2 is YNNKEL (reference sequence). The DNA for the CDR3 is TGTGCCAGCAGCCAAGATCCAGCGACCTCCACAGATACGCAGTATTTT. It yields the protein CASSQDPATSTDTQYF.

The rearrangement uses TRBV5-6 and TRBJ2-7; TRBD1 matches 10 bases. V dropped 4 bases and J dropped 5; count of bases not matched to a gene: 15. The CDR3 runs 17 residues. Per germline, CDR1 SGHDT and CDR2 YYEEEE. The CDR3 sequence: CASSGGTGEKGLDEQYF. The CDR3 bases are TGTGCCAGCAGCGGTGGGACAGGGGAAAAAGGGTTGGACGAGCAGTACTTC. Using reference TRBV5-6 and TRBJ2-7 for the parts outside the CDR3, the full variable domain is DAGVTQSPTHLIKTRGQQVTLRCSPKSGHDTVSWYQQALGQGPQFIFQYYEEEERQRGNFPDRFSGHQFPNYSSELNVNALLLGDSALYLCASSGGTGEKGLDEQYFGPGTRLTVT.

The chain recombines TRBV5-6 with TRBJ1-2, with 7 bases that match TRBD1. The CDR3 length is 14 residues. Germline V gene data show CDR1 as SGHDT and CDR2 as YYEEEE. V shed 5 bases, J shed 8 bases, and the junction held 12 bases outside the gene matches. Here the CDR3 reads CASSPQGLPGGYTF. The CDR3 DNA sequence: TGTGCCAGCAGTCCACAGGGGCTCCCGGGGGGCTACACCTTC.

The rearrangement uses TRBV5-1 and TRBJ1-6; D unclear. The CDR3 loop spans 16 amino acids. Trimming left V 2 bases short and J 0 bases short, with 9 bases between. Germline-derived CDR1 and CDR2 are SGHRS and YFSETQ. This CDR3 reads CASSLKESSYNSPLHF. CDR3 nucleotides: TGCGCCAGCAGCTTAAAGGAGAGCTCCTATAATTCACCCCTCCACTTT.